This TCR beta chain is from a study of response to subunit inactivated influenza vaccine. TCRdb re-called the RT-PCR reads through MiXCR, storing one row per CDR3 protein. The sample contains roughly 500,000 distinct CDR3 sequences, around 25% of which appear only once. CDR1 is DFQATT, CDR2 SNEGSKA, per germline (reference sequence). The CDR3 runs to 12 residues. V shed 5 bases and J 4 bases; nucleotides not matched to a gene: 3. The same data also went into a second study, on T cells expressing NK-cell markers. According to that study: As the method of synthesis, 5'RACE template switching with UMIs yielded TCR beta cDNA.

The receptor comes from a man aged 50 to 59 who received an inactivated influenza vaccine. Sequencing was performed on CD4+ T cells sorted from PBMCs, taken roughly 13 days after vaccination. V gene TRBV20-1 combines with J gene TRBJ2-3; TRBD1 matches at 7 bases. CDR3 coding DNA: TGCAGTGCTTTGACAGGGTCAGATACGCAGTATTTT. Amino acids: CSALTGSDTQYF.